These 27 T cell receptor beta chains originate from one sample sequenced in a study of CD8 T cells in Susac syndrome. The RNA input was about 0.5 to 1 ug, and it was reverse transcribed with random hexamers. From the immunoSEQ multiplex PCR reads, TCRdb called clonotypes with MiXCR, one entry per CDR3 protein. The repertoire includes 200,000 to 300,000 distinct CDR3 sequences, less than 96% of them detected once, and around 0.093% sits in the top ten. The sample consisted of CD4+ T cells from PBMCs. Every receptor here comes from a human donor with Susac syndrome.

The chain links TRBV18 to TRBJ2-6, with D hard to call. V gave up 3 bases and J gave up 0 bases, with 6 bases separating them. The CDR3 covers 15 residues. Germline V CDR1 and CDR2: KGHSH, LQKENI. DNA of the CDR3: TGTGCCAGCTCACCTGACCTCTCTGGGGCCAACGTCCTGACTTTC. This encodes CASSPDLSGANVLTF.

This clonotype was detected only a few times. The J gene is TRBJ2-1, the V gene TRBV19; 10 bases are shared with TRBD2. The CDR3 loop spans 15 amino acids. Trimming at V came to 5 bases and at J to 2 bases, leaving 3 bases not matched to a gene. The germline gives CDR1 LNHDA, CDR2 SQIVND (reference sequence). CDR3 bases: TGTGCCAGTAGTCCCCTAGCGGGAGCCTACAATGAGCAGTTCTTC. As protein: CASSPLAGAYNEQFF. Complete variable domain (other parts from reference TRBV19 and TRBJ2-1): DGGITQSPKYLFRKEGQNVTLSCEQNLNHDAMYWYRQDPGQGLRLIYYSQIVNDFQKGDIAEGYSVSREKKESFPLTVTSAQKNPTAFYLCASSPLAGAYNEQFFGPGTRLTVL.

The V and J genes are TRBV20-1 and TRBJ1-2; D not certain. Trimming stripped 0 bases from V and 7 bases from J, with 12 bases between. The V gene's germline CDR1 is DFQATT and CDR2 SNEGSKA (reference sequence). The CDR3 is 13 residues long. The CDR3 reads CSARDSGVGGYTF. CDR3 bases: TGCAGTGCTAGAGATTCCGGGGTCGGTGGCTACACCTTC.

The chain recombines TRBV29-1 with TRBJ1-2; 10 nucleotides line up with TRBD1. Per the germline V gene, CDR1 is SQVTM and CDR2 is ANQGSEA. J lost 8 bases, V lost 7 bases, and 7 bases had no gene match. The CDR3 has 12 amino acids. Here the CDR3 reads CSAYGQGVGYTF. In nucleotides, the CDR3 is TGCAGCGCCTATGGACAGGGGGTGGGCTACACCTTC.

The gene calls are TRBV30 and TRBJ1-2; possibly TRBD1 for D (6 bases). This CDR3 is built from 11 residues. Trimming took 5 bases from V and 3 from J, leaving 7 bases between them. The V gene's germline CDR1 is GTSNPN and CDR2 SVGIG (reference sequence). The chain's CDR3 is CAWGTYYGYTF. Written as DNA, the CDR3 is TGTGCCTGGGGGACATACTATGGCTACACCTTC.

V gene TRBV27 combines with J gene TRBJ2-7; D remains ambiguous. The germline gives CDR1 MNHEY, CDR2 SMNVEV (reference sequence). This CDR3 spans 14 amino acids. V was pared by 0 bases and J by 0 bases, with 6 bases between. The CDR3, as DNA: TGTGCCAGCAGTTTATCGTTCTCCTCCTACGAGCAGTACTTC. Amino acids: CASSLSFSSYEQYF.

The J gene is TRBJ1-2, the V gene TRBV25-1; 10 bases line up with TRBD1. The germline CDR1 and CDR2 sequences are MGHDK and SYGVNS. The CDR3 is 13 amino acids. The ends lost 6 bases at V and 7 bases at J; junction bases unmatched: 5. The CDR3 DNA reads TGTGCCAGCAGAGCGACAGGGGGCGGTGGCTACACCTTC. This codes for CASRATGGGGYTF.

The chain joins TRBV3-1 to TRBJ1-2; no clear D. The CDR3 runs 12 residues. Germline CDR1 and CDR2: LGHDT and YNNKEL (reference sequence). The V gene lost 0 bases and the J gene lost 13 bases, with 12 bases spanning the gap. CDR3 sequence (DNA): TGTGCCAGCAGCCAAGATAGAAGGAGTTCCACCTTC. Amino acid sequence: CASSQDRRSSTF.

This clonotype was observed a single time. This sequence joins TRBV5-4 and TRBJ2-3, with D perhaps TRBD1 (5 bases). Trimming removed 0 bases from V and 8 bases from J, with 13 bases in between. Germline CDR1 SGHNT, CDR2 YYREEE (reference sequence). This CDR3 contains 14 residues. The CDR3 DNA reads as TGTGCCAGCAGCTTGGGGGGCTTAAGGGTTACGCAGTATTTT. It codes for CASSLGGLRVTQYF.

V and J are TRBV30 and TRBJ1-5; possible D gene TRBD1, 6 bases. The CDR3 extends over 15 amino acids. Germline CDR1 GTSNPN, CDR2 SVGIG (reference sequence). V lost 3 bases and J 2 bases, leaving 14 bases between the germline ends. As DNA, the CDR3 is TGTGCCTGGAGCCCCACAGGGAGGGGCAATCAGCCCCAGCATTTT. Protein: CAWSPTGRGNQPQHF.

The chain links TRBV25-1 to TRBJ1-4, with 7 nucleotides matching TRBD1. The CDR3 contains 16 residues. Per germline, CDR1 MGHDK and CDR2 SYGVNS. J lost 3 bases, V lost 3 bases, and 7 bases had no gene match. As DNA, the CDR3 is TGTGCCAGCAGTGACCAGGGGGGGCGTCCTAATGAAAAACTGTTTTTT. Encoded protein: CASSDQGGRPNEKLFF.

This chain connects TRBV20-1 to TRBJ2-3, with no clear D. The germline gives CDR1 DFQATT, CDR2 SNEGSKA (reference sequence). Deletions cut 5 bases from V and 5 bases from J, with 11 bases between. The CDR3 contains 12 residues. CDR3 amino acids: CSALEIGDTQYF. CDR3 nucleotide sequence: TGCAGTGCTCTCGAGATCGGAGATACGCAGTATTTT.

This clonotype was detected only once. The chain recombines TRBV5-1 with TRBJ2-6; maybe TRBD1 (6 bases). Germline CDR1 SGHRS, CDR2 YFSETQ. The CDR3 covers 17 residues. Trimming stripped 4 bases from V and 1 base from J, with 15 bases between. CDR3 DNA sequence: TGCGCCAGCAGCGGCCGACCACAGGGTTCTGGGGCCAACGTCCTGACTTTC. Translated: CASSGRPQGSGANVLTF. Based on the CDR3 plus reference TRBV5-1 and TRBJ2-6, the full variable domain is KAGVTQTPRYLIKTRGQQVTLSCSPISGHRSVSWYQQTPGQGLQFLFEYFSETQRNKGNFPGRFSGRQFSNSRSEMNVSTLELGDSALYLCASSGRPQGSGANVLTFGAGSRLTVL.

The V call is TRBV12-3 or TRBV12-4, the J call TRBJ1-3; D is unclear. Trimming removed 6 bases at V and 3 bases at J, with 6 bases between. The CDR3 runs 12 residues. CDR3 bases: TGTGCCAGCAGCCCGCGTGGAAACACCATATATTTT. Protein: CASSPRGNTIYF.

V is TRBV4-1 and J is TRBJ2-4; 11 bases fit TRBD2. The V segment lost 1 base and the J segment 6 bases; nucleotides outside the gene matches: 2. Looked up from germline, CDR1 is MGHRA and CDR2 is YSYEKL. CDR3 size: 15 residues. CDR3 nucleotide sequence: TGCGCCAGCAGCCAAGGAGGGACTAGCGGAAACATTCAGTACTTC. This sequence encodes CASSQGGTSGNIQYF.

The V call is TRBV19, the J call TRBJ1-2, with D perhaps matching TRBD1 (5 bases). V lost 3 bases and J 8 bases, leaving 13 bases between the germline ends. CDR3 length: 13 residues. Germline assignment: CDR1 LNHDA and CDR2 SQIVND (reference sequence). The CDR3 protein is CASSIAGQRGYTF. CDR3 DNA: TGTGCCAGTAGTATTGCAGGGCAACGAGGCTACACCTTC.

The chain has TRBV5-6 and TRBJ2-1; D is uncertain. Looked up from germline, CDR1 is SGHDT and CDR2 is YYEEEE. The CDR3 covers 12 residues. V gave up 5 bases and J gave up 15 bases, with 18 bases separating them. The CDR3 reads CASSRRTAARFF. CDR3 DNA: TGTGCCAGCAGTAGGCGGACCGCTGCGAGGTTCTTC.

For the CDR3, the DNA is TGTGCCAGCAGCCAGAGGGACCCCACCACCGGGGAGCTGTTTTTT. This encodes CASSQRDPTTGELFF. The chain recombines TRBV9 with TRBJ2-2; D could derive from TRBD1 or TRBD2 (5 bases each). This CDR3 region has 15 residues. V lost 4 bases and J lost 4, with 14 bases in between. Germline CDR1 SGDLS, CDR2 YYNGEE.

The CDR3 loop reads CAISESITRGEATEAFF. The CDR3 DNA follows: TGTGCCATCAGTGAGTCGATAACGAGGGGGGAGGCCACTGAAGCTTTCTTT. The chain uses TRBV10-3 and TRBJ1-1; a possible D gene is TRBD1 (6 bases). The CDR3 covers 17 residues. Germline V gene data show CDR1 as ENHRY and CDR2 as SYGVKD. Trimming cost V 0 bases and J 4 bases, with 18 bases left between them.

This chain uses TRBV29-1 with TRBJ1-1; D gene uncertain. CDR1 is SQVTM and CDR2 is ANQGSEA in the germline V gene. V lost 6 bases and J 1 base, leaving 15 bases between the germline ends. The CDR3 sequence is 14 residues long. As DNA, the CDR3 is TGCAGCGTGGCTTTGAGGACCGAGAACACTGAAGCTTTCTTT. It codes for CSVALRTENTEAFF.

This clonotype was seen just once. This chain connects TRBV15 to TRBJ2-5, with 9 bases lining up with TRBD1. The germline CDR1 and CDR2 sequences are LNHNV and YYDKDF (reference sequence). The CDR3 extends over 17 amino acids. V lost 6 bases to trimming and J lost 0 bases; unmatched junction nucleotides: 11. The CDR3 loop reads CATSRRGQGRYQETQYF. CDR3 nucleotides: TGTGCCACCAGTAGAAGAGGACAGGGGCGTTACCAAGAGACCCAGTACTTC.

The gene calls are TRBV12-3 or TRBV12-4 and TRBJ2-3; unclear D gene. This CDR3 spans 14 amino acids. The V end was cut by 1 base, the J end by 9 bases, with 14 bases between. DNA of the CDR3: TGTGCCAGCAGTTTAGATGGGCCCCCGCTAACGCAGTATTTT. It codes for CASSLDGPPLTQYF.

The chain links TRBV29-1 to TRBJ2-2; no firm D call. This CDR3 has 14 amino acids. The ends were cut back, 1 base at V and 8 bases at J, with 14 bases in the middle. Germline lookup yields CDR1 SQVTM and CDR2 ANQGSEA. CDR3 sequence: CSVEVPPLGGELFF. The CDR3, as DNA: TGCAGCGTTGAAGTTCCTCCCCTGGGAGGGGAGCTGTTTTTT.

The chain has TRBV28 and TRBJ1-2; 10 bases align to TRBD1. The CDR3 extends over 13 amino acids. The germline V gene has CDR1 MDHEN and CDR2 SYDVKM. The ends lost 5 bases at V and 8 bases at J; junction bases unmatched: 5. In DNA form, the CDR3 reads TGTGCCAGCAGTATCGGACAGGGGGGAGGCTACACCTTC. Translated: CASSIGQGGGYTF.

The V and J genes are TRBV30 and TRBJ1-1; no firm D call. This CDR3 is built from 13 residues. In germline, CDR1 is GTSNPN, CDR2 SVGIG (reference sequence). V lost 4 bases and J 5 bases, leaving 14 bases between the germline ends. CDR3 coding DNA: TGTGCCTGGACCCATGACCGAGGGACTGAAGCTTTCTTT. It translates to CAWTHDRGTEAFF.

The rearrangement links TRBV7-3 to TRBJ2-3, with 9 positions matching TRBD2. Germline CDR1 reads SGHTA; CDR2 reads FQGTGA. Trimming removed 2 bases from V and 4 bases from J; junction bases left unmatched: 4. There are 15 residues in the CDR3. CDR3 sequence reads: CASSLSSGKADTQYF. Here the CDR3 DNA reads TGTGCCAGCAGCTTATCTAGCGGGAAAGCAGATACGCAGTATTTT.

J is TRBJ1-5 and V is TRBV5-1; D call uncertain. V was pared by 2 bases and J by 6 bases, with 12 bases between. CDR3 length: 14 amino acids. Per the germline V gene, CDR1 is SGHRS and CDR2 is YFSETQ. The CDR3 bases are TGCGCCAGCAGCTTAAACGGGGAGAGTCAGCCCCAGCATTTT. It yields the protein CASSLNGESQPQHF.